A selection of T cell receptor beta chains follows, all from one sample in a study of neoadjuvant nivolumab and ipilimumab in lung cancer. Sequenced by immunoSEQ multiplex PCR; TCRdb stores in-frame clones only, minus some. The table has about 38,000 clones, 89% seen once. This material consisted of peripheral blood, taken before neoadjuvant nivolumab, alone or with ipilimumab. Receptors were obtained from an adult with non-small cell lung cancer. CDR3s include the opening cysteine and the closing phenylalanine or tryptophan. D genes are given only for firm matches. Clone size is stated in some rows and not others, as once, few, many or a class when expanded.

J	size	D	length	V	CDR3	DNA
TRBJ2-1	-	TRBD2	16	TRBV30	CAWSVRVAGSYNEQFF	TGTGCCTGGAGTGTGAGGGTAGCGGGATCCTACAATGAGCAGTTCTTC
TRBJ1-2	-	-	13	TRBV5-1	CASSSDTNYGYTF	TGCGCCAGCAGCTCGGACACCAACTATGGCTACACCTTC
TRBJ2-2	medium-sized	-	15	TRBV6-4	CASSESGESGGELFF	TGTGCCAGCAGTGAATCCGGGGAGTCAGGCGGGGAGCTGTTTTTT
TRBJ2-1	-	TRBD2	13	TRBV10-1	CASGLAGDNEQFF	TGCGCCAGCGGACTAGCAGGGGACAATGAGCAGTTCTTC
TRBJ2-7	-	-	16	TRBV9	CASSAGLGSMAYEQYF	TGTGCCAGCAGCGCAGGCTTGGGGAGCATGGCCTACGAGCAGTACTTC
TRBJ1-3	-	-	15	TRBV2	CASSERESSGNTIYF	TGTGCCAGCAGTGAAAGGGAGAGCTCTGGAAACACCATATATTTT
TRBJ2-1	-	-	12	TRBV7-3	CASSYGYNEQFF	TGTGCCAGCAGCTACGGGTATAATGAGCAGTTCTTC
TRBJ2-7	-	-	16	TRBV7-8	CASSSPIRFRPYEQYF	TGTGCCAGCAGCTCACCAATAAGGTTTCGGCCTTACGAGCAGTACTTC
TRBJ2-1	few	TRBD2	16	TRBV7-2	CASSSSSGRALTEQFF	TGTGCCAGCAGCTCCTCTAGCGGGAGGGCCCTAACTGAGCAGTTCTTC
TRBJ2-2	-	-	12	TRBV27	CARRVGAGELFF	TGTGCCAGAAGAGTGGGCGCCGGGGAGCTGTTTTTT
TRBJ2-1	-	TRBD2	16	TRBV7-9	CASSQGSGRAKDEQFF	TGTGCCAGCAGCCAAGGTAGCGGGAGGGCCAAGGATGAGCAGTTCTTC
TRBJ2-5	-	TRBD2	17	TRBV7-2	CASSLRPSGSAGQTQYF	TGTGCCAGCAGCTTAAGGCCTAGCGGGTCCGCCGGGCAGACCCAGTACTTC
TRBJ2-3	-	-	13	TRBV2	CASREEVVGGQYF	TGTGCCAGCAGGGAGGAGGTTGTGGGGGGGCAGTATTTT
TRBJ2-1	once	TRBD1	16	TRBV11-3	CASSSAGTGGYNEQFF	TGTGCCAGCAGCTCGGCCGGGACAGGGGGGTACAATGAGCAGTTCTTC
TRBJ2-1	-	-	12	TRBV11-3	CASSWGGDEQFF	TGTGCCAGCAGCTGGGGGGGCGATGAGCAGTTCTTC
TRBJ1-2	-	-	12	TRBV30	CAWSPGSRGYTF	TGTGCCTGGAGTCCAGGGTCGCGGGGCTACACCTTC
TRBJ2-3	-	-	13	TRBV2	CASSETVGTTQYF	TGTGCCAGCAGTGAAACAGTGGGGACTACGCAGTATTTT
TRBJ1-2	-	-	15	TRBV5-1	CASSLDPVRANGYTF	TGCGCCAGCAGCTTGGATCCTGTCAGGGCTAATGGCTACACCTTC
TRBJ2-2	-	-	15	TRBV11-3	CASSLGAQNTGELFF	TGTGCCAGCAGCTTAGGGGCCCAAAACACCGGGGAGCTGTTTTTT
TRBJ2-2	once	-	15	TRBV25-1	CASSEWGGRNRELFF	TGTGCCAGCAGTGAGTGGGGGGGGCGCAACCGGGAGCTGTTTTTT
TRBJ2-1	-	TRBD2	15	TRBV4-3	CASSLIAGGPNEQFF	TGCGCCAGCAGCCTAATAGCGGGAGGGCCGAATGAGCAGTTCTTC
TRBJ2-1	-	-	16	TRBV7-8	CASSFTRASSYNEQFF	TGTGCCAGCAGCTTTACCCGGGCTAGCTCTTACAATGAGCAGTTCTTC
TRBJ1-2	-	-	13	TRBV7-9	CASSLDSGNGYTF	TGTGCCAGCAGCTTAGATTCGGGGAACGGCTACACCTTC
TRBJ2-7	-	-	13	TRBV6-5	CASSYSGRDEQYF	TGTGCCAGCAGTTACTCGGGCAGGGATGAGCAGTACTTC
TRBJ1-1	-	-	13	TRBV30	CAWSGTYPTEAFF	TGTGCCTGGAGTGGCACTTATCCCACTGAAGCTTTCTTT